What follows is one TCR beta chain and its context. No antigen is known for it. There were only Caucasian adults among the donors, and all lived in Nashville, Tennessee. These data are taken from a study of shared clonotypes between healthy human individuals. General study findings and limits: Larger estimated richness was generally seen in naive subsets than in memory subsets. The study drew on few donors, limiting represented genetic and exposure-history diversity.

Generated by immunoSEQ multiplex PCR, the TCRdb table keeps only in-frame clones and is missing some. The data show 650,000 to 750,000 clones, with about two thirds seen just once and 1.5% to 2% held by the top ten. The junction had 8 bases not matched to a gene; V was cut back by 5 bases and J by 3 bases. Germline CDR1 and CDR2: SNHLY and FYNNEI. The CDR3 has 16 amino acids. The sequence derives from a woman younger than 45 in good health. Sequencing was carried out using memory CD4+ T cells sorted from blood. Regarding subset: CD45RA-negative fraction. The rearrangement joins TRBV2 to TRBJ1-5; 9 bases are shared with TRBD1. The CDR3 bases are TGTGCCAGCAGTCTGGAGACAGGGGGGAACAATCAGCCCCAGCATTTT. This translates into CASSLETGGNNQPQHF.